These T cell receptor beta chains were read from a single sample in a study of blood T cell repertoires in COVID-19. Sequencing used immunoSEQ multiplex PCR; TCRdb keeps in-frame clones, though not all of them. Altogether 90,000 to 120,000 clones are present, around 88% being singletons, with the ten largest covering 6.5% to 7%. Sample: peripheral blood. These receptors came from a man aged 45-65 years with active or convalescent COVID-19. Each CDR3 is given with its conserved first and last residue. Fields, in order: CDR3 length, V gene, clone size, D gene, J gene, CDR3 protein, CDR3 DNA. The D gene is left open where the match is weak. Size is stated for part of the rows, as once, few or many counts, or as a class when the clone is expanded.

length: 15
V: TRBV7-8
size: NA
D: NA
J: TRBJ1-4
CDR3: CASSLNAASHEKLFF
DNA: TGTGCCAGCAGCTTAAACGCGGCCTCACATGAAAAACTGTTTTTT

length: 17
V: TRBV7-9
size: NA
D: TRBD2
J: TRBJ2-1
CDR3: CASSYGLAGKAYNEQFF
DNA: TGTGCCAGCAGCTACGGACTAGCGGGAAAGGCTTACAATGAGCAGTTCTTC

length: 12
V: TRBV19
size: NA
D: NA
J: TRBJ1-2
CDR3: CASSIPGPGYTF
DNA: TGTGCCAGTAGTATCCCAGGGCCCGGCTACACCTTC

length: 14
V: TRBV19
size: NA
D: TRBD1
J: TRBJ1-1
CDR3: CASSIDPDRAEAFF
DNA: TGTGCCAGTAGTATAGATCCGGACAGGGCTGAAGCTTTCTTT

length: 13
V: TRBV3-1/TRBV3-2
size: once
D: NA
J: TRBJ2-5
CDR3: CASSYRERETQYF
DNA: TGTGCCAGCAGCTACAGGGAGAGAGAGACCCAGTACTTC

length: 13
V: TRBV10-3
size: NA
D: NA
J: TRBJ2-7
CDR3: CAISAERHYEQYF
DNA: TGTGCCATCAGTGCAGAACGCCACTACGAGCAGTACTTC

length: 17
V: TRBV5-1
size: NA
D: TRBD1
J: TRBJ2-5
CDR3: CASSPGQPHGQSETQYF
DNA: TGCGCCAGCAGCCCGGGACAGCCACATGGGCAGTCAGAGACCCAGTACTTC

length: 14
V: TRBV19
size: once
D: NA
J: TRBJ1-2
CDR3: CASSIAGTSHGYTF
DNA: TGTGCCAGTAGTATTGCAGGGACTTCTCACGGCTACACCTTC

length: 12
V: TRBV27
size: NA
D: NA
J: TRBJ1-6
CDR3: CASSLRNSPLHF
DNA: TGTGCCAGCAGTTTACGGAATTCACCCCTCCACTTT

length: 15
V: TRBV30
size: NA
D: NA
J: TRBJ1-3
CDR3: CAWSRTATSGNTIYF
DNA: TGTGCCTGGAGTCGAACAGCAACCTCTGGAAACACCATATATTTT

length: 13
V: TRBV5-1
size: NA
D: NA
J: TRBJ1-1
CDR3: CASSAQGTTEAFF
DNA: TGCGCCAGCAGCGCACAGGGTACCACTGAAGCTTTCTTT

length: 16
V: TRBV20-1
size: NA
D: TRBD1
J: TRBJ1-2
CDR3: CSASGSPGGAGYGYTF
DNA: TGCAGTGCTAGTGGGTCCCCAGGGGGCGCAGGTTATGGCTACACCTTC

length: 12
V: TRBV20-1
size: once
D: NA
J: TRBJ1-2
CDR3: CSASARVGGYTF
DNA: TGCAGTGCTAGTGCCAGGGTCGGGGGCTACACCTTC

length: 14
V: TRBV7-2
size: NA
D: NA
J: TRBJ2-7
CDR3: CASSLEARTYEQYF
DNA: TGTGCCAGCAGCTTAGAAGCGCGTACCTACGAGCAGTACTTC

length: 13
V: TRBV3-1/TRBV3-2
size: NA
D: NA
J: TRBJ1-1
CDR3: CASSRDTDTEAFF
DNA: TGTGCCAGCAGCCGGGACACCGACACTGAAGCTTTCTTT

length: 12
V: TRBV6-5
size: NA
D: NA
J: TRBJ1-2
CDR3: CASSETDYGYTF
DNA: TGTGCCAGCAGCGAGACAGACTATGGCTACACCTTC

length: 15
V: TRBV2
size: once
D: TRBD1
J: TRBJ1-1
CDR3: CASSEGQGARIEAFF
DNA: TGTGCCAGCAGTGAAGGGCAGGGGGCGAGAATTGAAGCTTTCTTT

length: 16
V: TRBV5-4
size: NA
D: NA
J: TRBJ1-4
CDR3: CASSLVPTATNEKLFF
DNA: TGTGCCAGCAGCTTGGTTCCGACAGCAACTAATGAAAAACTGTTTTTT

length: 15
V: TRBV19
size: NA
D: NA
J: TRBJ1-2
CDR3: CASSIRRDITDGYTF
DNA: TGTGCCAGTAGTATCCGTAGGGACATAACTGATGGCTACACCTTC

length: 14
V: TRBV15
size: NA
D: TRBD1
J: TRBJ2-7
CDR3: CATSRLGQGYEQYF
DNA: TGTGCCACCAGCAGGCTTGGACAGGGCTACGAGCAGTACTTC

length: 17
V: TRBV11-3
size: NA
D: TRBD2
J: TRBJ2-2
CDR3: CASSLGLAGGSAGELFF
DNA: TGTGCCAGCAGCTTAGGACTAGCCGGAGGGTCCGCCGGGGAGCTGTTTTTT

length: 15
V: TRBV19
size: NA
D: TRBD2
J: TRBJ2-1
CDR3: CASSMDSGAYNEQFF
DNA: TGTGCCAGTAGTATGGATAGCGGGGCTTACAATGAGCAGTTCTTC